This TCR beta chain emerged from a study of technical replicates of blood from a handful of donors. The repertoire was sequenced with immunoSEQ multiplex PCR; TCRdb's copy has only in-frame clones and lacks some. The sample includes 60,000 to 85,000 clones, approximately 94% of them seen just once. Trimming cost V 3 bases and J 3 bases; bases outside gene matches: 2. Germline-derived CDR1 and CDR2 are SEHNR and FQNEAQ (reference sequence). The CDR3 spans 13 residues. The receptor was derived from a human donor in good health. V gene TRBV7-9 combines with J gene TRBJ2-7; TRBD1 aligns across 7 bases. The sequenced sample was T cells isolated from PBMCs. CDR3 amino acids: CASSLGQFYEQYF. The CDR3, as DNA: TGTGCCAGCAGCTTGGGACAGTTCTACGAGCAGTACTTC.